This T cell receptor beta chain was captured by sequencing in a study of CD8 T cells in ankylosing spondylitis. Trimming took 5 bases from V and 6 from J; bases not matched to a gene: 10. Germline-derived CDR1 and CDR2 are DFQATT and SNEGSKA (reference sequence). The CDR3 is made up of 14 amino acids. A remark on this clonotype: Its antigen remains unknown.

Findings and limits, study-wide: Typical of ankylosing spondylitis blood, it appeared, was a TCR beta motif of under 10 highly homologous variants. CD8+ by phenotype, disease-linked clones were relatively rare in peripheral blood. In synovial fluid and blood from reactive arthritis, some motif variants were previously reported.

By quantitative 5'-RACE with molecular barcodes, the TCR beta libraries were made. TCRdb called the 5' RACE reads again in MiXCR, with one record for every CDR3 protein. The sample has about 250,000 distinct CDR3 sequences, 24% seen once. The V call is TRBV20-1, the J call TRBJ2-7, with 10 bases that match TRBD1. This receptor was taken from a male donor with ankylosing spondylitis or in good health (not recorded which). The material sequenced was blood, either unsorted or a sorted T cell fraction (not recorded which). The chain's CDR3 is CSAERGQGKGEQYF. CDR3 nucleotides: TGCAGTGCTGAGAGGGGACAGGGGAAAGGCGAGCAGTACTTC.